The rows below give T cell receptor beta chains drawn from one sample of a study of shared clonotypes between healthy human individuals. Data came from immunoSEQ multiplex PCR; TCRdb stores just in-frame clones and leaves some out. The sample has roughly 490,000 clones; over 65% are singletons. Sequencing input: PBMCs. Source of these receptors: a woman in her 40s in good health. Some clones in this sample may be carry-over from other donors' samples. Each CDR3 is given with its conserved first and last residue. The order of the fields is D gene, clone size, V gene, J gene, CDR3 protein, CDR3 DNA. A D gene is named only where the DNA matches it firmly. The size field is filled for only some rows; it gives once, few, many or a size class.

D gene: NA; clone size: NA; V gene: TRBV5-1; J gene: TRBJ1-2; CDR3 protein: CASSDRNYGYTF; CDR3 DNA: TGCGCCAGCAGTGACAGGAACTATGGCTACACCTTC
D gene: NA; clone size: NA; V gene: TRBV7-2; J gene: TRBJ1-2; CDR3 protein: CASTLRVERGYTF; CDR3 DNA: TGTGCCAGCACTCTCAGGGTGGAGCGTGGCTACACCTTC
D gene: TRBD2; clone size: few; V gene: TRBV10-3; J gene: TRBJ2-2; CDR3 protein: CAISEAGGDTGELFF; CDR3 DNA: TGTGCCATCAGTGAAGCGGGAGGGGACACCGGGGAGCTGTTTTTT
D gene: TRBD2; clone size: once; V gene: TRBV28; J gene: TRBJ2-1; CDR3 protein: CATLSLAGFNREQFF; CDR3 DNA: TGTGCCACCCTTTCACTAGCGGGATTTAATCGGGAGCAGTTCTTC
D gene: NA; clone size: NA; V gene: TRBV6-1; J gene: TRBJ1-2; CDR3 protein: CASSEPPWADREKNYGYTF; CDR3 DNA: TGTGCCAGCAGTGAACCCCCCTGGGCCGACCGTGAAAAGAACTATGGCTACACCTTC
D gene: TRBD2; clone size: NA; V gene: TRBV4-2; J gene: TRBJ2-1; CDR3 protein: CASSQETSSNEQFF; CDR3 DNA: TGTGCCAGCAGCCAAGAGACTAGCAGCAATGAGCAGTTCTTC
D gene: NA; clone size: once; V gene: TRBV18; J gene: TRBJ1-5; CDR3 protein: CASSPLREINQPQHF; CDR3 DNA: TGTGCCAGCTCACCATTGCGGGAAATAAATCAGCCCCAGCATTTT
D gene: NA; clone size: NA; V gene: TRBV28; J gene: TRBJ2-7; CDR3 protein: CASSFGNTYEQYF; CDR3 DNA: TGTGCCAGCAGTTTTGGCAATACCTACGAGCAGTACTTC
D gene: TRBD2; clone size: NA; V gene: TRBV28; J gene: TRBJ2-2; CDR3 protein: CASTSLAGNTGELFF; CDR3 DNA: TGTGCCAGCACCTCACTAGCGGGGAACACCGGGGAGCTGTTTTTT
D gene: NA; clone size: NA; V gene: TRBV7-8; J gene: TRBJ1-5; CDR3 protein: CASSLVAGNQPQHF; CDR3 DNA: TGTGCCAGCAGCTTAGTTGCAGGCAATCAGCCCCAGCATTTT
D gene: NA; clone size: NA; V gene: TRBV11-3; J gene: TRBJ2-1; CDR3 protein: CASSLVHSSYNEQFF; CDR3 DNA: TGTGCCAGCAGCTTAGTGCACTCCTCCTACAATGAGCAGTTCTTC
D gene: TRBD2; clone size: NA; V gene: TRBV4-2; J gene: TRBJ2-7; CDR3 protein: CASSLLSGRRDEQYF; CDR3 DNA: TGTGCCAGCAGCCTCCTTAGCGGGAGACGCGACGAGCAGTACTTC
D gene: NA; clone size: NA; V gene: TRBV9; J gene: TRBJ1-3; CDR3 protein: CASSFSPSGVSGNTIYF; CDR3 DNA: TGTGCCAGCAGCTTCAGCCCAAGCGGAGTCTCTGGAAACACCATATATTTT
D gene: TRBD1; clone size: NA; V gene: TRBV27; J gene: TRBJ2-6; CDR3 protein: CASSFGDSSGANVLTF; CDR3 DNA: TGTGCCAGCAGTTTTGGGGACAGCTCTGGGGCCAACGTCCTGACTTTC
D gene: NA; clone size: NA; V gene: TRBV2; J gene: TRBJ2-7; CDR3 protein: CASSVSAPYEQYF; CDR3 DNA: TGTGCCAGCAGTGTTAGCGCTCCCTACGAGCAGTACTTC
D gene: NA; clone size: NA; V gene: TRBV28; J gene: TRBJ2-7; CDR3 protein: CASSQPRRASSYEQYF; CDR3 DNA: TGTGCCAGCAGTCAACCTCGGAGGGCCAGCTCCTACGAGCAGTACTTC
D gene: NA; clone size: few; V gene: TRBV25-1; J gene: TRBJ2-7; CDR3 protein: CASQRGFEDTYEQYF; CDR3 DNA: TGTGCCAGCCAAAGGGGTTTCGAGGATACCTACGAGCAGTACTTC
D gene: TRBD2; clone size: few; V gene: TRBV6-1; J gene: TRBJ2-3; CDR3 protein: CASTQRESTDTQYF; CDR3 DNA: TGTGCCAGCACCCAGCGGGAGAGCACAGATACGCAGTATTTT
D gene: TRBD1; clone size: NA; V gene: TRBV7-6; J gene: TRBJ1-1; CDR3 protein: CASSPDRGRTEAFF; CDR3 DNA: TGTGCCAGCAGCCCCGACAGGGGGCGAACTGAAGCTTTCTTT
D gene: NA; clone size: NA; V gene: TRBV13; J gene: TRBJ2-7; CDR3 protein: CASSLVADYSYEQYF; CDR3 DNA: TGTGCCAGCAGCTTAGTGGCGGACTACTCATACGAGCAGTACTTC
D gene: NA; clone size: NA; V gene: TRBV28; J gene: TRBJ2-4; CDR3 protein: CASRGSDLDIQYF; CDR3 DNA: TGTGCCAGCAGGGGTTCGGATTTGGACATTCAGTACTTC
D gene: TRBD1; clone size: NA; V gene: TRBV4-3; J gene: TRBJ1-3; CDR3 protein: CASSQGTGVGNTIYF; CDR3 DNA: TGCGCCAGCAGCCAGGGGACAGGGGTGGGAAACACCATATATTTT